The 27 T cell receptor beta chains given below trace back to one sample, sequenced in a study of blood T cells in healthy people across ages. PCR was performed a second time for about 7 to 12 cycles using a sample-barcoded 5' primer and a J-beta primer mix. One entry per CDR3 protein results from TCRdb running MiXCR on the 5' RACE reads. The sample holds over 1,200,000 distinct CDR3 sequences, roughly 59% seen once. Sequences were obtained from blood. These receptors came from a man aged 18-30 years in good health.

The J gene is TRBJ1-2, the V gene TRBV4-3; D unclear. Germline assignment: CDR1 LGHNA and CDR2 YSLEER. Trimming stripped 1 base from V and 2 bases from J, with 11 bases between. The CDR3 extends over 15 amino acids. The CDR3 reads CASSQATITNYGYTF. DNA for the CDR3: TGCGCCAGCAGCCAAGCGACGATCACGAACTATGGCTACACCTTC.

The chain carries TRBV4-1 and TRBJ2-7; no definite D call. V lost 0 bases to trimming and J lost 0 bases, with 9 bases between them. Germline-derived CDR1 and CDR2 are MGHRA and YSYEKL. This CDR3 region has 15 residues. CDR3 in amino acids: CASSQEATPSYEQYF. DNA for the CDR3: TGCGCCAGCAGCCAAGAGGCGACGCCCTCCTACGAGCAGTACTTC.

This clonotype was found a few times. The chain employs TRBV4-3 and TRBJ2-7, with a tentative D call TRBD1 (6 bases). Germline CDR1 LGHNA, CDR2 YSLEER. This CDR3 contains 18 residues. V lost 0 bases to trimming and J lost 0 bases, with 18 bases between them. The CDR3 DNA follows: TGCGCCAGCAGCCAAGATTGGGCAGGGGCAATATACTCCTACGAGCAGTACTTC. Its translation: CASSQDWAGAIYSYEQYF.

The genes are TRBV6-2 or TRBV6-3 and TRBJ1-2, with unresolved D. Germline CDR1 is MNHEY and CDR2 is SVGEGT. The CDR3 runs to 12 residues. Trimming shortened V by 6 bases and J by 5 bases, and 10 bases separated the two germline ends. CDR3 bases: TGTGCCAGCAGCTATACACAGTATGGCTACACCTTC. It codes for CASSYTQYGYTF.

The V gene is TRBV4-1, the J gene TRBJ2-4, with 10 bases aligning to TRBD2. The DNA end is more similar to TRBJ2-7, so the J call may be wrong. Germline-derived CDR1 and CDR2 are MGHRA and YSYEKL. The CDR3 has 17 residues. The CDR3 DNA sequence: TGCGCCAGCAGCCAAGAGGGCCAGGGACTAGCGTCCTACGAGCAGTACTTC. Its protein product is CASSQEGQGLASYEQYF.

This clonotype was observed a handful of times. The chain combines TRBV3-1 with TRBJ2-4, with 7 nucleotides matching TRBD2. The germline gives CDR1 LGHDT, CDR2 YNNKEL (reference sequence). This CDR3 contains 14 residues. Trimming took 0 bases from V and 8 from J; bases not matched to a gene: 4. CDR3 sequence (DNA): TGTGCCAGCAGCCAAGACCGACGGGGGGACATTCAGTACTTC. Its translation is CASSQDRRGDIQYF.

This clonotype was seen a few times. The chain employs TRBV2 and TRBJ1-2, with D perhaps TRBD1 (6 bases). V was shortened by 5 bases and J by 5 bases, with 15 bases between the two germline ends. The germline CDR1 and CDR2 sequences are SNHLY and FYNNEI. The CDR3 is made up of 14 amino acids. CDR3 DNA sequence: TGTGCCAGCAGTTCACTGGGACAAGTATATGGCTACACCTTC. Its translation is CASSSLGQVYGYTF.

The chain is built from TRBV20-1 and TRBJ1-4; 8 nucleotides line up with TRBD1. The CDR3 length is 15 residues. Trimming removed 0 bases from V and 7 bases from J; junction bases left unmatched: 7. CDR1 is DFQATT, CDR2 SNEGSKA, per germline (reference sequence). The CDR3 loop is CSARDVDRAGEKLFF. DNA for the CDR3: TGCAGTGCTAGAGATGTGGACAGGGCGGGTGAAAAACTGTTTTTT.

The V and J genes are TRBV14 and TRBJ2-4; tentative D call: TRBD1 (6 bases). The J call may be faulty, since TRBJ2-7 better matches the DNA end. Germline V CDR1 and CDR2: SGHDN, FVKESK. The CDR3 spans 15 residues. The CDR3 bases are TGTGCCAGCAGTACCTGGGACAACGGAATTTACGAGCAGTACTTC. This gives the protein CASSTWDNGIYEQYF.

V and J are TRBV5-1 and TRBJ2-1, with 14 bases aligning to TRBD2. CDR1 and CDR2 (germline): SGHRS, YFSETQ. The junction had 8 bases not matched to a gene; V was cut back by 4 bases and J by 5 bases. The length of the CDR3 is 17 residues. CDR3: CASSPGTSGSWNNEQFF. The DNA of the CDR3 is TGCGCCAGCAGCCCCGGGACTAGCGGGAGTTGGAACAATGAGCAGTTCTTC.

The chain uses TRBV6-2 or TRBV6-3 and TRBJ2-2; possible D gene TRBD2, 5 bases. The germline V gene has CDR1 MNHEY and CDR2 SVGEGT. The CDR3 is 14 amino acids. With 7 bases removed from V and 0 bases from J, the gap between germline ends came to 9 bases. CDR3: CASKRVANTGELFF. The CDR3 nucleotides are TGTGCCAGCAAGAGGGTAGCGAACACCGGGGAGCTGTTTTTT.

This clonotype has more than one count but fewer than ten. V usage is TRBV6-5 and J usage is TRBJ2-1; D might be TRBD1 (6 bases). V lost 4 bases to trimming and J lost 9 bases, with 19 bases between them. The CDR3 is made up of 15 amino acids. Germline CDR1 and CDR2: MNHEY and SVGAGI. This CDR3 reads CASSFLTTGMAEQFF. The CDR3 region has the DNA TGTGCCAGCAGTTTTCTCACTACAGGGATGGCTGAGCAGTTCTTC.

This clonotype was seen more than once but under ten times. The chain has TRBV6-2 or TRBV6-3 and TRBJ2-5, with D maybe TRBD2 (5 bases). Germline lookup yields CDR1 MNHEY and CDR2 SVGEGT. The CDR3 runs to 13 residues. V lost 6 bases to trimming and J lost 3 bases, with 11 bases between them. The chain's CDR3 is CASSLAGKETQYF. In DNA form, the CDR3 reads TGTGCCAGCAGCCTCGCGGGTAAAGAGACCCAGTACTTC.

CDR3 region: CASSPLTGERYEQYF. In nucleotides, the CDR3 is TGTGCCAGCAGCCCTCTGACGGGGGAGCGGTACGAGCAGTACTTC. The chain has TRBV4-2 and TRBJ2-7, with a weak D call TRBD2 (6 bases). Trimming removed 4 bases at V and 4 bases at J, with 17 bases between. The CDR3 totals 15 residues. The V gene's germline CDR1 is LGHNA and CDR2 YNFKEQ.

The table lists this clonotype with a few counts. The chain recombines TRBV6-5 with TRBJ2-5; no definite D call. The CDR3 consists of 15 residues. V was trimmed by 2 bases and J by 0 bases, leaving 10 bases between them. Germline loops: CDR1 MNHEY, CDR2 SVGAGI. The CDR3 here is CASSYTNSNQETQYF. In DNA, the CDR3 is TGTGCCAGCAGTTACACCAACAGCAACCAAGAGACCCAGTACTTC.

The V and J genes are TRBV2 and TRBJ2-7; tentatively, D is TRBD2 (5 bases). Trimming took 4 bases from V and 1 from J, leaving 17 bases between them. There are 16 residues in the CDR3. Germline CDR1 SNHLY, CDR2 FYNNEI. In nucleotides, the CDR3 is TGTGCCAGCAGTGCCCTACTAGTCCCTTTATCCTACGAGCAGTACTTC. Translated: CASSALLVPLSYEQYF.

The V call is TRBV5-6, the J call TRBJ1-6; D is unclear. Germline V gene lookup returns CDR1 SGHDT and CDR2 YYEEEE. The ends were cut back, 1 base at V and 4 bases at J, with 12 bases in the middle. The CDR3 spans 16 residues. The CDR3 sequence: CASSLRLRGYNSPLHF. CDR3 in DNA: TGTGCCAGCAGCTTGCGTCTCAGAGGGTATAATTCACCCCTCCACTTT.

The chain is built from TRBV4-1 and TRBJ1-1; D gene uncertain. The CDR3 runs 12 residues. V was shortened by 4 bases and J by 5 bases, with 8 bases between the two germline ends. Germline V gives CDR1 MGHRA, CDR2 YSYEKL. This CDR3 reads CASSPNPTEAFF. DNA of the CDR3: TGCGCCAGCAGCCCCAACCCGACTGAAGCTTTCTTT.

The CDR3 sequence is CSVEGSSGNEKLFF. CDR3 nucleotide sequence: TGCAGCGTTGAAGGGTCTTCGGGCAATGAAAAACTGTTTTTT. The chain links TRBV29-1 to TRBJ1-4; D unclear. Germline V gene sequence: CDR1 SQVTM, CDR2 ANQGSEA. V gave up 1 base and J gave up 5 bases, with 11 bases separating them. The CDR3 has 14 amino acids.

Here the CDR3 DNA reads TGTGCCAGCAGCCAAGATGTTGGAGCCAACAATGAGCAGTTCTTC. Residues: CASSQDVGANNEQFF. The V and J genes are TRBV4-2 and TRBJ2-1; D gene ambiguous. The CDR3 totals 15 residues. The V gene lost 0 bases and the J gene lost 5 bases, with 11 bases spanning the gap. Per germline, CDR1 LGHNA and CDR2 YNFKEQ.

The CDR3 nucleotides read TGTGCCAGCAGTCGCGGCGGACAGGGGTATAATGGCTACACCTTC. This codes for CASSRGGQGYNGYTF. The J gene is TRBJ1-2, the V gene TRBV6-5, with 9 bases identical to TRBD1. This CDR3 is built from 15 residues. Germline V gene data show CDR1 as MNHEY and CDR2 as SVGAGI. The V gene end was trimmed by 5 bases and the J gene end by 6 bases; junction bases not matched to a gene: 10.

As for this clonotype: Germline and junction disagree at one end, which may indicate a read error. This chain connects TRBV12-3 or TRBV12-4 to TRBJ1-6, with a possible D match to TRBD1 (5 bases). The CDR3 is made up of 16 amino acids. The CDR3 sequence: CASSDSTGPGGSPLHF. CDR3 bases: TGCGCCAGCAGTGATTCTACCGGGCCCGGGGGTTCACCCCTCCACTTT.

This clonotype turned up a few times. The chain carries TRBV4-1 and TRBJ1-5; D is ambiguous. Germline values: CDR1 MGHRA, CDR2 YSYEKL. Trimming pared 1 base from V and 7 bases from J, leaving 14 bases between. The CDR3 runs to 15 residues. CDR3 bases: TGCGCCAGCAGCCAAGTTATCGAAGCAAACCAGCCCCAGCATTTT. Its translation: CASSQVIEANQPQHF.

The chain couples TRBV4-2 to TRBJ2-5; D possibly corresponds to TRBD2 (6 bases). Trimming removed 0 bases at V and 5 bases at J, with 16 bases between. This CDR3 has 16 amino acids. Germline V gene lookup returns CDR1 LGHNA and CDR2 YNFKEQ. The CDR3 DNA sequence: TGTGCCAGCAGCCAAGACCCGGGAGAGGCCAGGGAGACCCAGTACTTC. Translating it yields CASSQDPGEARETQYF.

The chain recombines TRBV18 with TRBJ2-7; 7 bases are a match to TRBD2. The trim removed 4 bases at V and 2 bases at J, leaving 8 bases unmatched. CDR1 is KGHSH, CDR2 LQKENI, per germline. The CDR3 sequence is 15 residues long. CDR3 sequence reads: CASSRGGTLTYEQYF. The CDR3 DNA reads TGTGCCAGCTCACGCGGGGGAACCTTAACCTACGAGCAGTACTTC.

This clonotype was seen a handful of times. V and J are TRBV6-5 and TRBJ2-4; TRBD2 aligns across 7 bases. The CDR3 is 15 amino acids. J gave up 6 bases and V 2 bases, and 7 bases lay outside the gene matches. CDR1 is MNHEY, CDR2 SVGAGI, per germline. The CDR3 is CASSYGEGGRNIQYF. In nucleotides, the CDR3 is TGTGCCAGCAGTTACGGGGAGGGTGGGAGAAACATTCAGTACTTC.

The rearrangement joins TRBV27 to TRBJ1-4; the D gene is possibly TRBD1 (5 bases). The V gene lost 6 bases and the J gene lost 7 bases, with 21 bases spanning the gap. Germline V gene data show CDR1 as MNHEY and CDR2 as SMNVEV (reference sequence). The CDR3 consists of 16 residues. Here the CDR3 reads CASRQLGGGLGEKLFF. The CDR3 bases are TGTGCCAGCAGGCAACTTGGTGGGGGTTTAGGTGAAAAACTGTTTTTT.